The 11 T cell receptor beta chains reported below all come from one sample, sequenced in a study of blood T cell repertoires in COVID-19. Generated by immunoSEQ multiplex PCR, the TCRdb table keeps only in-frame clones and is missing some. The table shows 65,000 to 90,000 clones, with about 91% occurring only once. Sequences were obtained from peripheral blood. Receptors were obtained from a woman at least 80 years old with acute or convalescent COVID-19.

The chain couples TRBV24-1 to TRBJ1-5, with 8 bases aligning to TRBD1. Germline CDR1 is KGHDR and CDR2 is SFDVKD. The V segment lost 3 bases and the J segment 0 bases; nucleotides outside the gene matches: 3. The CDR3 extends over 16 amino acids. In nucleotides, the CDR3 is TGTGCCACCAGTGATGGACAGGGTAATAGCAATCAGCCCCAGCATTTT. This encodes CATSDGQGNSNQPQHF.

The CDR3 DNA reads as TGTGCCAGCAGCCAAGACTTGGGGGCTCGGCAGCCCCAGCATTTT. This sequence encodes CASSQDLGARQPQHF. The rearrangement joins TRBV3-1 (or the pseudogene TRBV3-2) to TRBJ1-5, with D tentatively TRBD1 (6 bases). Looked up from germline, CDR1 is LGHDT and CDR2 is YNNKEL (reference sequence). This CDR3 is 15 amino acids long. V lost 0 bases to trimming and J lost 7 bases, with 13 bases between them.

This clone showed up just a few times. The chain carries TRBV2 and TRBJ1-4; D is perhaps TRBD1 (5 bases). With 0 bases removed from V and 8 bases from J, the gap between germline ends came to 13 bases. The germline gives CDR1 SNHLY, CDR2 FYNNEI. The CDR3 spans 15 residues. Here the CDR3 reads CASSEASQGLEKLFF. CDR3 DNA: TGTGCCAGCAGTGAAGCTTCCCAGGGTTTAGAAAAACTGTTTTTT.

In regard to this clone: A read error may produce the germline difference seen at one junction end. This chain connects TRBV18 to TRBJ2-7, with D maybe TRBD1 (5 bases). This CDR3 comprises 15 residues. Germline loops: CDR1 KGHSH, CDR2 LQKENI. In nucleotides, the CDR3 is TGTGCCAGCTCACCGGGGCGCCGGGTCTCCAACGAGCAGTACTTC. The encoded protein is CASSPGRRVSNEQYF.

The J gene is TRBJ2-5, the V gene TRBV7-2; a weak D match, TRBD1 (6 bases). This CDR3 is built from 14 residues. Germline V gives CDR1 SGHTA, CDR2 FQGNSA. V shed 5 bases and J shed 7 bases, with 17 bases lying between them. CDR3: CASSPPGALGTQYF. CDR3 DNA sequence: TGTGCCAGCAGCCCCCCAGGGGCGTTAGGGACCCAGTACTTC.

The J gene is TRBJ1-1, the V gene TRBV3-1 (or the pseudogene TRBV3-2), with 9 bases matching TRBD1. The J segment lost 4 bases and the V segment lost 4 bases, leaving 4 bases of the junction unmatched. CDR3 length equals 14 residues. Germline loops: CDR1 LGHDT, CDR2 YNNKEL (reference sequence). Here the CDR3 reads CASSLGQGRTEAFF. The CDR3 coding sequence is TGTGCCAGCAGCCTCGGACAGGGGCGCACTGAAGCTTTCTTT.

The J gene is TRBJ2-7, the V gene TRBV5-4; possibly TRBD1 for D (6 bases). This CDR3 is built from 14 residues. Per germline, CDR1 SGHNT and CDR2 YYREEE (reference sequence). Deletions cut 1 base from V and 3 bases from J, with 11 bases between. This CDR3 reads CASSLRQADYEQYF. The CDR3 nucleotides are TGTGCCAGCAGCTTGAGACAGGCCGACTACGAGCAGTACTTC.

The V call is TRBV11-2, the J call TRBJ1-5, with D tentatively TRBD1 (5 bases). The germline CDR1 and CDR2 sequences are SGHAT and FQNNGV. The length of the CDR3 is 13 residues. The ends were cut back, 9 bases at V and 5 bases at J, with 14 bases in the middle. The CDR3 spells CAREGRADQPQHF. CDR3 DNA: TGTGCCAGGGAGGGCAGGGCCGATCAGCCCCAGCATTTT.

The chain uses TRBV5-4 and TRBJ2-7; 12 bases are a match to TRBD2. Trimming cost V 1 base and J 6 bases; bases outside gene matches: 5. The CDR3 runs 15 residues. The V gene's germline CDR1 is SGHNT and CDR2 YYREEE (reference sequence). The DNA for the CDR3 is TGTGCCAGCAGCTTGCCTAGCGGGGGGGCGGGCGAGCAGTACTTC. This gives the protein CASSLPSGGAGEQYF.

Regarding this clone: A much larger clone differs from this one at a single base, so this may be a read error. Other DNA sequences in this specimen translate into the identical CDR3. J is TRBJ1-2 and V is TRBV6-2 or TRBV6-3; 8 bases align to TRBD1. Germline V gene data show CDR1 as MNHEY and CDR2 as SVGEGT. The CDR3 length is 20 residues. CDR3 loop: CASSYSPLAQSDRANYGYTF. The CDR3 nucleotides are TGTGCCAGCAGTTACTCGCCACTCGCTCAATCGGACAGGGCTAACTATGGTTACACCTTC.

The chain's CDR3 is CASSLSGLAGMETQYF. CDR3 coding DNA: TGTGCCAGCAGCTTGTCGGGTCTAGCGGGAATGGAGACCCAGTACTTC. This chain links TRBV13 with TRBJ2-5; 9 positions match TRBD2. V was clipped by 3 bases and J by 5 bases; unmatched bases: 10. The CDR3 is 16 amino acids. Germline V lookup: CDR1 PRHDT, CDR2 FYEKMQ (reference sequence).